This T cell receptor (beta chain) was obtained from a study of blood T cell repertoires in COVID-19. Per the original data handling: Estimation of nucleated cell counts relied on the amplification of reference gene primers. Sequencing was performed with immunoSEQ multiplex PCR; in TCRdb, only in-frame clones are kept and a portion is missing. V and J calls and clone size are given by that table; D and trimming were obtained from the DNA. The data hold about 210,000 clones, with about 91% observed a single time. This CDR3 contains 10 residues. V dropped 2 bases and J dropped 9 bases, with 4 bases sitting between them. Germline V CDR1 and CDR2: MNHNS, SASEGT.

This clonotype was sampled from a man younger than 45 with acute or convalescent COVID-19. The source material was peripheral blood. The chain has TRBV6-1 and TRBJ1-2; D is unresolved. CDR3 nucleotides: TGTGCCAGCAGTGAAATCAGCTACACCTTC. This sequence encodes CASSEISYTF.